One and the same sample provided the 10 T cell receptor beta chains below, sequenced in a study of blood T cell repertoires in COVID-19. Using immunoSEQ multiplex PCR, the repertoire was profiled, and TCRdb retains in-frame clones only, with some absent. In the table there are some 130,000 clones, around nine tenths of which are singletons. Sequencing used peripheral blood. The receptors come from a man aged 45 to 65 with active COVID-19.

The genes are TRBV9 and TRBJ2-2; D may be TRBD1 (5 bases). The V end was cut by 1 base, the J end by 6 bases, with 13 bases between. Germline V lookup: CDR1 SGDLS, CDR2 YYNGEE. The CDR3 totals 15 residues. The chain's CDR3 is CASSVNRILPGELFF. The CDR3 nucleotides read TGTGCCAGCAGCGTAAACAGGATCCTTCCCGGGGAGCTGTTTTTT.

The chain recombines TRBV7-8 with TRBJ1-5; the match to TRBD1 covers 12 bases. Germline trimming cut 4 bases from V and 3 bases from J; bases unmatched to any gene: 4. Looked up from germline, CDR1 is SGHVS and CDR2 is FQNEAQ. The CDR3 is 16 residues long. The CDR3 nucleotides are TGTGCCAGCAGCTCCGGGACAGGGGGCATCAATCAGCCCCAGCATTTT. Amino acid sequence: CASSSGTGGINQPQHF.

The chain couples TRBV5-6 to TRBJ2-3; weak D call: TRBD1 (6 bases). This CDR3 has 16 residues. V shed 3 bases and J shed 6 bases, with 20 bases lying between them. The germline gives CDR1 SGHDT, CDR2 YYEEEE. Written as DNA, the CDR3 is TGTGCCAGCAGCTCAATTCCAGGGGCTACGGGGGATACGCAGTATTTT. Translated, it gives CASSSIPGATGDTQYF.

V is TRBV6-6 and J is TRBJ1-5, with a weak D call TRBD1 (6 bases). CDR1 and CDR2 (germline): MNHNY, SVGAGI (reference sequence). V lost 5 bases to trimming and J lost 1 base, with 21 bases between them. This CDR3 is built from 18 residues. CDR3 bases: TGTGCCAGCAGTCCACTCGGACAGAGGGTCGGAAGCAATCAGCCCCAGCATTTT. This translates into CASSPLGQRVGSNQPQHF.

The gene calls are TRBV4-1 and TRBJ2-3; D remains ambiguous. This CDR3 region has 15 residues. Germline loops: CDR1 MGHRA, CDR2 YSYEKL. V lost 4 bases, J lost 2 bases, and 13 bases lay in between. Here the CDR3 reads CASSLSTPNTDTQYF. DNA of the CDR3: TGCGCCAGCAGCCTGAGCACCCCCAACACAGATACGCAGTATTTT.

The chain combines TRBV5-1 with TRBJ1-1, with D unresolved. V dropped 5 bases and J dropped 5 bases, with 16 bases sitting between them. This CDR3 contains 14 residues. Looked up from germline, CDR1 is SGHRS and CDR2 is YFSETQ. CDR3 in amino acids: CASSREAPGTEAFF. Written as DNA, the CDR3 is TGCGCCAGCAGTAGGGAGGCCCCGGGAACTGAAGCTTTCTTT.

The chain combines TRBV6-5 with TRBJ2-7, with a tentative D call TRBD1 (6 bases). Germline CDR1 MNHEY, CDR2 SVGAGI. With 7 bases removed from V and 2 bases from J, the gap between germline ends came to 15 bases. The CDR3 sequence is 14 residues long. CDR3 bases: TGTGCCAGCAAGACGCGGGCAGGGGCCTACGAGCAGTACTTC. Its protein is CASKTRAGAYEQYF.

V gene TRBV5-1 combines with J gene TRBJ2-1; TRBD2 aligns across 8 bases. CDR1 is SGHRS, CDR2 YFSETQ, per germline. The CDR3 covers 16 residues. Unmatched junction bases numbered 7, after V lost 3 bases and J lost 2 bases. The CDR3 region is CASSSAPGGPYNEQFF. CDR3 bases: TGCGCCAGCAGCTCCGCGCCGGGAGGGCCCTACAATGAGCAGTTCTTC.

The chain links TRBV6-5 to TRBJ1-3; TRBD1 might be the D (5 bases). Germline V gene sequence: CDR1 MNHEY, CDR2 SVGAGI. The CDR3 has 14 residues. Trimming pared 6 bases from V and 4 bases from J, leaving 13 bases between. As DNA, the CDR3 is TGTGCCAGCAGCCTCGACAGTGCCGGAAACACCATATATTTT. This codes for CASSLDSAGNTIYF.

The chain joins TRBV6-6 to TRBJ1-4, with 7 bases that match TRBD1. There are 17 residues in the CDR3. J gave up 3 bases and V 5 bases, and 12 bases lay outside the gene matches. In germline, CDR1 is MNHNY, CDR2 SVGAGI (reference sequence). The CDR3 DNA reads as TGTGCCAGCAGTCCCCACCCCCGACAGGGACCTAATGAAAAACTGTTTTTT. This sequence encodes CASSPHPRQGPNEKLFF.